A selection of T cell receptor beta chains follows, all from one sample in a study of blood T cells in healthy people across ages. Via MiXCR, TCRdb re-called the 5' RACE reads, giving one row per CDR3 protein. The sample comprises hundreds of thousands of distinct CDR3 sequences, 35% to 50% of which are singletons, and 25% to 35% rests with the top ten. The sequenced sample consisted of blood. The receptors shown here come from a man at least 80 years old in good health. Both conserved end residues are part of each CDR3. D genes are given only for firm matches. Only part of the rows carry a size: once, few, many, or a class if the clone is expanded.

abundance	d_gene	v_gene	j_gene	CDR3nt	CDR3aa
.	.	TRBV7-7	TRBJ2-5	TGTGCTAGCAGCTTAGGAGCTTCGGGGGGCGGAGAGACCCAGTACTTC	CASSLGASGGGETQYF
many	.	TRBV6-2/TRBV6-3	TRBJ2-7	TGTGCCAGCAGTTACTCGCTGGGGCCGAACTACGAGCAGTACTTC	CASSYSLGPNYEQYF
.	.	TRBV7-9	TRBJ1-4	TGTGCCAGCAGAAAGAGGGAAGTTAATGAAAAACTGTTTTTT	CASRKREVNEKLFF
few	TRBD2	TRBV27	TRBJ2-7	TGTGCCAGCAGTGGACTAGCGAGGTCGGACGAGCAGTACTTC	CASSGLARSDEQYF
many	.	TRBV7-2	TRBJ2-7	TGTGCCAGCAGCTTAGCACAGGGAGACTACGAGCAGTACTTC	CASSLAQGDYEQYF
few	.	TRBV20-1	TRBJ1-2	TGCAGTGCTAGAGATGGAAGGGGCGTGGGATATGGCTACACCTTC	CSARDGRGVGYGYTF
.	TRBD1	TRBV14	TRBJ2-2	TGTGCCAGCAGACTACAGGGGGCGAACACCGGGGAGCTGTTTTTT	CASRLQGANTGELFF
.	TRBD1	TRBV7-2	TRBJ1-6	TGTGCCAGCAGCTTAGCGGAGGGAGTCAGGGGGCTAGGTTCACCCCTCCACTTT	CASSLAEGVRGLGSPLHF
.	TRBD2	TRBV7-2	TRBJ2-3	TGTGCCAGCACCCTAGCGGGAGCTCTGACAGATACGCAGTATTTT	CASTLAGALTDTQYF
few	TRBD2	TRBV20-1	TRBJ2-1	TGCAGTGCTAGAGATCCGGGACTAGCGGGAGTTGGGGAGCAGTTCTTC	CSARDPGLAGVGEQFF
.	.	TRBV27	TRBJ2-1	TGTGCCACCATCAGGGGAAACTCCTACAATGAGCAGTTCTTC	CATIRGNSYNEQFF
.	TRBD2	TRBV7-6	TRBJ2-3	TGTGCCAGCAGCGTAGTATTGGCCCGCGGGGGGGGCACAGATACGCAGTATTTT	CASSVVLARGGGTDTQYF
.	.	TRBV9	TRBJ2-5	TGTGCCAGCAGCGTAGATATAGGGGATGGGGAGCAGTACTTC	CASSVDIGDGEQYF
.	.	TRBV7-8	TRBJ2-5	TGTGCCAGCAGCAAGACAGAGAGTGAGCAGTACTTC	CASSKTESEQYF
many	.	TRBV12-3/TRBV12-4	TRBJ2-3	TGTGCCAGCCGGACAGCCGCCGTTTCCGTGGATACGCAGTATTTT	CASRTAAVSVDTQYF
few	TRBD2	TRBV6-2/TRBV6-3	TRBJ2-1	TGTGCCAGCAGTGGACGTGTGGCGGGAGGGAAGGACAATGAGCAGTTCTTC	CASSGRVAGGKDNEQFF
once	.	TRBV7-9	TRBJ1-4	TGTGCCACCCAAGGGGGGGCGCCAAATGAAAAACTGTTTTTT	CATQGGAPNEKLFF
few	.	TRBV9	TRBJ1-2	TGTGCCAGCAGCGTAGGGCCCGATGGATATGGCTACACCTTC	CASSVGPDGYGYTF
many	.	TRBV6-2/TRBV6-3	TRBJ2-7	TGTGCCAGCAGTCCACAGGTATCCTACGAGCAGTACTTC	CASSPQVSYEQYF
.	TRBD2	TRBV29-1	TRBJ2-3	TGCAGCATGCGTAGCGGGGGGGCAACAGATACGCAGTATTTT	CSMRSGGATDTQYF
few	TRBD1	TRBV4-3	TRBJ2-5	TGCGCCAGCAGCCATAACAGGGGCCAGGAGACCCAGTACTTC	CASSHNRGQETQYF
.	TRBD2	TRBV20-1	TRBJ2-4	TGCAGTGCTAGAGATTCTAGCGGGGGGCCCAGAAACATTCAGTACTTC	CSARDSSGGPRNIQYF
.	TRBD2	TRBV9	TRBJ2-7	TGTGTCAGCAGCGCCCACCTTGGGACTAGCGGGACCTACGAGCAGTACTTC	CVSSAHLGTSGTYEQYF
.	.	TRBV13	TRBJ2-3	TGTGCCAGCATCAACGGGGGTACAGATACGCAGTATTTT	CASINGGTDTQYF
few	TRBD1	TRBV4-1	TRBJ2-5	TGCGCCAGCAGCCAAGGGATACAGGGGTCAGAGACCCAGTACTTC	CASSQGIQGSETQYF
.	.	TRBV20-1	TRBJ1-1	TGCAGTGCTCCGAAACAGGTAGGAAGGACTGAAGCTTTCTTT	CSAPKQVGRTEAFF
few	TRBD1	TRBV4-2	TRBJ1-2	TGTGCCAGCAGCCAAGAACCCGACAGGGTGAATGGCTACACCTTC	CASSQEPDRVNGYTF
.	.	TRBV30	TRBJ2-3	TGTGCCTGGAAACTAGGGGGCACAGATACGCAGTATTTT	CAWKLGGTDTQYF
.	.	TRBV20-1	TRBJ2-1	TGCAGTGTGGAGGGGGAGCTAACCTACAATGAGCAGTTCTTC	CSVEGELTYNEQFF
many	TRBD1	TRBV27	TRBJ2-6	TGTGCCAGCAGTTCCAGGGGGTCTGGGGCCAACGTCCTGACTTTC	CASSSRGSGANVLTF
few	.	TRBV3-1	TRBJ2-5	TGTGCCAGCAGCCCCAATCCAGGGGGGCGCCAAGAGACCCAGTACTTC	CASSPNPGGRQETQYF
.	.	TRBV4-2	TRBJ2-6	TGTGCCAGCAGCCAAGGAAACTCTGGGGCCAACGTCCTGACTTTC	CASSQGNSGANVLTF
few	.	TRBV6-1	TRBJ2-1	TGTGCCAGCAGTGAAACCTACGGGGGCAGCATAAATGAGCAGTTCTTC	CASSETYGGSINEQFF
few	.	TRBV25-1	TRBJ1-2	TGTGCCAGCAGTGATTCTAGGGGACGGGGCTACACCTTC	CASSDSRGRGYTF
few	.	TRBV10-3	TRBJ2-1	TGTGCCATCAGTGAGTCGACGGGTGAGCAGTTCTTC	CAISESTGEQFF
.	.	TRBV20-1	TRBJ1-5	TGCAGTGCTAGAGATGAGGGGTCTCAGCCCCAGCATTTT	CSARDEGSQPQHF
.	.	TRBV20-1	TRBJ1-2	TGCAGTGCTAACCCCCAGGGACGAGGCTACACCTTC	CSANPQGRGYTF
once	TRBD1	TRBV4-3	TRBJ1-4	TGCGCCAGCAGCCAGAAGGACAGGGTAACTATTGAAAAACTGTTTTTT	CASSQKDRVTIEKLFF
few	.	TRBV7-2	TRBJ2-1	TGTGCCAGCAGCGTAGTGGTATTCAATGAGCAGTTCTTC	CASSVVVFNEQFF
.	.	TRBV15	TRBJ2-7	TGTGCCACCAGCAGCTACGGTGGGACCATCTACGAGCAGTACTTC	CATSSYGGTIYEQYF
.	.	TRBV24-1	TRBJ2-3	TGTGCCACCAGTGACCCAGTAAAAGCGCCAGATACGCAGTATTTT	CATSDPVKAPDTQYF
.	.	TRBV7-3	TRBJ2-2	TGTGCCAGCAGCTTCCAGGCCGGGGAGCTGTTTTTT	CASSFQAGELFF
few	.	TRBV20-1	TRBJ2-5	TGCAGTGCTAGAATTCCCGGCAAAGAGACCCAGTACTTC	CSARIPGKETQYF
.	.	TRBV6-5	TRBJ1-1	TGTGCCAGCAGGGCAACAGGGAACACTGAAGCTTTCTTT	CASRATGNTEAFF
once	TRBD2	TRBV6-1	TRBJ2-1	TGTGCCAGCAGTGACCCCAGGACGAGCGGGAGGGACAATGAGCAGTTCTTC	CASSDPRTSGRDNEQFF
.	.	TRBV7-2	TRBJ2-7	TGTGCCAGCAGCTTAGACCACAGTCGGGGCTACGAGCAGTACTTC	CASSLDHSRGYEQYF
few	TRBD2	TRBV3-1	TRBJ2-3	TGTGCCAGCAGCCCCCTAGCGGGGTTGTTCACAGATACGCAGTATTTT	CASSPLAGLFTDTQYF
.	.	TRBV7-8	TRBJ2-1	TGTGCCAGCAGCTTAGAACATTTTGAGCAGTTCTTC	CASSLEHFEQFF
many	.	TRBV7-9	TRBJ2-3	TGTGCCAGCAGCTTAGCGAACACAGATACGCAGTATTTT	CASSLANTDTQYF
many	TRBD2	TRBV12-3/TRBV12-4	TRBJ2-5	TGTGCCAGCACCGTGGCGGGAGGGCCGGGAGAGACCCAGTACTTC	CASTVAGGPGETQYF
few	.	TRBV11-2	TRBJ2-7	TGTGCCAGCAGCTTAGGTAGCAGACCCTACGAGCAGTACTTC	CASSLGSRPYEQYF
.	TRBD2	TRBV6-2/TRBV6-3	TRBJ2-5	TGTGCCAGCAGAAGACGTAGCGGGGAGCTTAAAGAGACCCAGTACTTC	CASRRRSGELKETQYF
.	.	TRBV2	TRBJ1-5	TGTGCCAGCAGCGGATCGACAGGCCTATTCAATCAGCCCCAGCATTTT	CASSGSTGLFNQPQHF
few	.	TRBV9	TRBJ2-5	TGTGCCAGCACCAACGAACCCTCAGTCAAAGCGACCCAGTACTTC	CASTNEPSVKATQYF
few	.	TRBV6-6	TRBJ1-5	TGTGCCACCAAAGATAGCAATCAGCCCCAGCATTTT	CATKDSNQPQHF
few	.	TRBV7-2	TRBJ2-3	TGTGCCAGCAGCTGGCGGGCGGGGCCCACAGATACGCAGTATTTT	CASSWRAGPTDTQYF
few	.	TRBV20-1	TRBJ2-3	TGCAGTGCTCCCCGGACGGGTCCTACGCAGTATTTT	CSAPRTGPTQYF
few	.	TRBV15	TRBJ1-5	TGTGCCACCAGCCTTCGGGGGGGTGGGATTTATCAGCCCCAGCATTTT	CATSLRGGGIYQPQHF